Described below is a single T cell receptor (beta chain) sequence and its context. Original analysis: From reference gene primer amplification, estimates of nucleated cell counts were derived. The repertoire was sequenced with immunoSEQ multiplex PCR; TCRdb's copy has only in-frame clones and lacks some. That table gives V, J and clone size, and the DNA gave D and trimming. The sample includes about 170,000 clones, approximately 86% of them seen just once. The source of the sample is a study of blood T cell repertoires in COVID-19. Background on the study: Nucleic acid was either cDNA or gDNA, and it came from T cells, B-cell-depleted T cells, or PBMCs.

In Seattle, patients joined the study during active infection and were tracked longitudinally. The CDR3 loop spans 18 amino acids. V trimming: 3 bases; J trimming: 12 bases; junction bases outside the gene matches: 21. Germline V gene data show CDR1 as MGHRA and CDR2 as YSYEKL. Sequencing input: peripheral blood. The chain couples TRBV4-1 to TRBJ2-1; 9 bases are shared with TRBD1. The clonotype originates from a woman of 80 years or more with COVID-19, enrolled during active disease. CDR3 nucleotides: TGCGCCAGCAGCCACCAAGGCACCGGGACAGGGAGGGTTAGTGGGCAGTTCTTC. It encodes CASSHQGTGTGRVSGQFF.